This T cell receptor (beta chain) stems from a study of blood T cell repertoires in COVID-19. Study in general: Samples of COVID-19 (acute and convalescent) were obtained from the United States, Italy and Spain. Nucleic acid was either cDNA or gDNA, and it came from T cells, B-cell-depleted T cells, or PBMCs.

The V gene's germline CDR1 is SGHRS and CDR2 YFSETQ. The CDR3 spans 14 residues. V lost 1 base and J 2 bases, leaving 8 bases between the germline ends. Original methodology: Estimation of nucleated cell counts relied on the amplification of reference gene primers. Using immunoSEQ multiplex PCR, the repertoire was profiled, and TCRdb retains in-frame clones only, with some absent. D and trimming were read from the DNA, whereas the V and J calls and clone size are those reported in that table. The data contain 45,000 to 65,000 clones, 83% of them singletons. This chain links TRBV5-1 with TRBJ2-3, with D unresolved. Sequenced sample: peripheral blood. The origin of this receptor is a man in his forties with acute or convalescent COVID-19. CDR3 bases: TGCGCCAGCAGCTTGAGTCAGTCCACAGATACGCAGTATTTT. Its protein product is CASSLSQSTDTQYF.